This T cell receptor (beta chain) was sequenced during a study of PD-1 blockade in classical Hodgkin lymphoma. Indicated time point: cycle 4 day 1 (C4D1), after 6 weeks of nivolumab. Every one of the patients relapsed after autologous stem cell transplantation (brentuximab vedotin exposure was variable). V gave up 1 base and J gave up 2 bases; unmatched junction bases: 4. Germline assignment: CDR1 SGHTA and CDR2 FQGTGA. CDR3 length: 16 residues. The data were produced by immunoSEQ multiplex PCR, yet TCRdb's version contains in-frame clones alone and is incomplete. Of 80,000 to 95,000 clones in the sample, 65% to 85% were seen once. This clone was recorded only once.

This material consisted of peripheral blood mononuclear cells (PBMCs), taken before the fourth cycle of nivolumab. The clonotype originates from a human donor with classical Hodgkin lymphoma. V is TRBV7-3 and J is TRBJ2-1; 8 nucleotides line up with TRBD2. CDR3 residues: CASSLNSGVTYNEQFF. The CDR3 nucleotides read TGTGCCAGCAGCTTAAATAGCGGGGTCACCTACAATGAGCAGTTCTTC.